This TCR beta chain appears in the sequencing data of a study of blood T cell repertoires in COVID-19. As for the study in general: Both acute and convalescent COVID-19 samples were obtained from the United States, Italy and Spain.

Original handling: The authors estimated nucleated cell counts from reference gene primer amplification. Sequenced by immunoSEQ multiplex PCR; TCRdb stores in-frame clones only, minus some. That table furnishes V, J and clone size, whereas the DNA furnished D and trimming. The sample has more than 150,000 clones; roughly 79% are singletons. The CDR3 is made up of 15 amino acids. V shed 4 bases and J shed 2 bases, with 16 bases lying between them. In germline, CDR1 is SGDLS, CDR2 YYNGEE. Specimen: peripheral blood. The TCR comes from a man in his sixties with active or convalescent COVID-19. This sequence joins TRBV9 and TRBJ2-7, with D possibly TRBD2 on 7 matching bases. The CDR3 here is CASSPAGAVTYEQYF. DNA for the CDR3: TGTGCCAGCAGCCCGGCGGGGGCGGTAACCTACGAGCAGTACTTC.